This T cell receptor beta chain was captured in a study of regulatory T cells in long-lasting Graves disease. About the research overall: The study enrolled newly diagnosed Graves' patients on antithyroid drugs under 3 months.

The time point was: newly diagnosed GD, antithyroid drugs for less than 3 months. PBMC-extracted RNA yielded the TCR library. The peripheral blood volume drawn was roughly 8.7 milliliters, and it was collected into EDTA tubes. Researchers made TCR beta libraries by using iRepertoire HTBI primers and running Arm-PCR on CDR3 regions. TCRdb redid the calling of the multiplex PCR reads with MiXCR, one entry per CDR3 protein. In the table there are 500,000 to 700,000 distinct CDR3 sequences, roughly 16% of which are singletons. This clonotype has at least ten counts. V shed 2 bases and J shed 0 bases, with 10 bases lying between them. Germline lookup yields CDR1 MDHEN and CDR2 SYDVKM. The CDR3 covers 15 residues. These data were also filed under a second study, of T cells in Graves' hyperthyroidism and ophthalmopathy. That report adds: Ophthalmopathy prediction by the model preceded onset by a median approximately 6.9 months.

The receptor's source is a woman between 25 and 40 years old with Graves disease. The sample in question was peripheral blood mononuclear cells (PBMCs), obtained at new diagnosis, from a patient treated with antithyroid drugs. V gene TRBV28 combines with J gene TRBJ1-1; D perhaps matches TRBD1 (5 bases). In DNA form, the CDR3 reads TGTGCCAGCAGTTTAATGGGGCGGGTGAACACTGAAGCTTTCTTT. It translates to CASSLMGRVNTEAFF.